This T cell receptor beta chain was found in a study of OX40 agonist ivuxolimab in advanced cancers. Concerning the study at large: Ivuxolimab was a fully human IgG2 agonistic monoclonal antibody targeting the costimulatory receptor OX40 (CD134). Of the 50 to 55 dose-escalation patients, hepatocellular carcinoma was present in about 20, melanoma in approximately 15, renal cell carcinoma in 9 and head and neck cancer in 9. The purpose of peripheral TCRbeta sequencing was to test whether ivuxolimab changed TCR sequence diversity and led to clonal T-cell expansion. Prior anti-PD-1, anti-PD-L1 or anti-CTLA-4 therapy was permitted, and 35% to 40% of dose-escalation patients had received checkpoint inhibitors. In the dose-escalation cohort, 65% to 90% of patients were male, and the mean age was approximately 64 years, with a range of about 23 to 90. Intravenous ivuxolimab was administered to patients every 2 weeks at six dose levels: 0.01, 0.1, 0.3, 1.5, 3 and 10 mg/kg. Partial responses occurred in three dose-escalation patients, of whom one had hepatocellular carcinoma and two had cutaneous melanoma. The paper covers the monotherapy dose-escalation part of the phase I ivuxolimab trial, which included N of about 56 patients. What the authors observed across the whole study: In the 0.1-3.0 mg/kg groups, partial responders were among the patients with the lowest normalized peripheral clonal expansion, particularly in CD8+ T cells. On average, CD8+ T cells showed more expanded clones than CD4+ T cells after ivuxolimab. Low levels of normalized T-cell clonal expansion were also seen in some patients who did not respond. Clonal expansion of both CD4+ and CD8+ blood T cells was observed from baseline to week 6 at doses 0.1 to 3.0 mg/kg. The antigen specificity of the peripheral T cells that underwent clonal expansion was not determined.

The germline ends are 13 bases apart after V is trimmed by 2 bases and J by 5 bases. Per the germline V gene, SGHTS is the CDR1 and YDEGEE is the CDR2. Spanning cysteine to phenylalanine, the CDR3 consists of 14 amino acids. Only the CDR3 part of the read is kept: 42 bases, read in frame from the first base. Genomic DNA was extracted from sorted cells for sequencing of the TCRbeta CDR3 region. The immunoSEQ Assay was used for sequencing of TCRbeta CDR3 regions. TCRdb took this table from immuneACCESS and kept in-frame rearrangements with V and J called. Such tables lack part of the clones; where checked against another copy, unresolved V genes explain under half of the gap, and the rest is unexplained. This sample comprises about 76,000 clones, about 80% of them detected only once. The ten largest clones represent 6.9% of the sample. Patients with autoimmune disease history or receiving systemic immunosuppression were excluded from the trial. In every dose cohort, peripheral blood was drawn for TCR sequencing at baseline, cycle 4 day 1, and cycle 7 day 1. Samples came from an open-label, multicenter, first-in-human phase I dose-escalation trial of ivuxolimab. The trial enrolled adults with locally advanced or metastatic head and neck squamous cell, hepatocellular, melanoma or renal cell carcinoma. CD4+ and CD8+ T cells were sorted separately from peripheral blood before TCR sequencing.

About this clone itself: The antigen it binds to is not known. It has no much larger one-base neighbor in the sample; base qualities were not kept.

The receptor comes from an adult with an advanced solid tumor such as melanoma, head and neck, liver or kidney cancer. The material sequenced was CD4+ or CD8+ T cells sorted from blood, taken in a trial of the OX40 agonist ivuxolimab. The sequence joins TRBV5-8 to TRBJ1-1; perhaps TRBD1 is the D gene, with 5 bases matching. This receptor has the CDR3 CASSFLRGETEAFF. The DNA is TGTGCCAGCAGCTTTCTGAGGGGCGAAACTGAAGCTTTCTTT.